Listed below are T cell receptor beta chains from one sample, sequenced in a study of blood T cell repertoires in COVID-19. The table came from immunoSEQ multiplex PCR; TCRdb's copy has only in-frame clones and leaves some out. The sample lists nearly 110,000 clones, approximately 84% occurring once. Sequenced sample: peripheral blood. The receptors were sampled from a woman aged 55-69 years with acute or convalescent COVID-19. The CDR3 runs from the conserved cysteine through the conserved F or W. Each record gives: J gene, D gene, clone size, V gene, CDR3 protein, CDR3 DNA. D genes are given only for firm matches. Clone size is stated in some rows and not others, as once, few, many or a class when expanded.

j_call: TRBJ1-4; d_call: TRBD1; clone_size: few; v_call: TRBV2; cdr3_aa: CASSRAGTGNEKLFF; cdr3_nt: TGTGCCAGCAGTAGAGCCGGGACAGGGAATGAAAAACTGTTTTTT
j_call: TRBJ1-5; d_call: TRBD1; clone_size: .; v_call: TRBV7-2; cdr3_aa: CASSFSGQGSQPQHF; cdr3_nt: TGTGCCAGCAGCTTTTCGGGACAGGGGAGTCAGCCCCAGCATTTT
j_call: TRBJ1-2; d_call: .; clone_size: .; v_call: TRBV20-1; cdr3_aa: CSAPREGFVF; cdr3_nt: TGCAGTGCCCCGAGAGAGGGCTTTGTCTTC
j_call: TRBJ1-3; d_call: .; clone_size: .; v_call: TRBV12-3/TRBV12-4; cdr3_aa: CASSLLTPDTIYF; cdr3_nt: TGTGCCAGCAGTTTATTAACACCCGACACCATATATTTT
j_call: TRBJ2-5; d_call: TRBD2; clone_size: .; v_call: TRBV19; cdr3_aa: CASSRGGGQETQYF; cdr3_nt: TGTGCCAGTAGTCGTGGGGGGGGCCAAGAGACCCAGTACTTC
j_call: TRBJ1-6; d_call: .; clone_size: .; v_call: TRBV7-2; cdr3_aa: CASIYSGGALNNSPLHF; cdr3_nt: TGTGCCAGCATCTACTCGGGGGGAGCCTTGAATAATTCACCCCTCCACTTT
j_call: TRBJ1-4; d_call: TRBD1; clone_size: .; v_call: TRBV10-2; cdr3_aa: CASSPDRDPTTNEKLFF; cdr3_nt: TGCGCCAGCAGCCCCGACAGGGACCCCACAACTAATGAAAAACTGTTTTTT
j_call: TRBJ1-2; d_call: TRBD1; clone_size: .; v_call: TRBV19; cdr3_aa: CASSVRQGNYGYTF; cdr3_nt: TGTGCCAGTAGTGTCCGACAGGGAAACTATGGCTACACCTTC
j_call: TRBJ2-7; d_call: .; clone_size: .; v_call: TRBV3-1/TRBV3-2; cdr3_aa: CASGKSYEQYF; cdr3_nt: TGTGCCTCCGGTAAGTCCTACGAGCAGTACTTC
j_call: TRBJ2-2; d_call: TRBD2; clone_size: .; v_call: TRBV29-1; cdr3_aa: CSVELAGTGELFF; cdr3_nt: TGCAGCGTTGAACTAGCGGGGACCGGGGAGCTGTTTTTT
j_call: TRBJ2-1; d_call: TRBD2; clone_size: few; v_call: TRBV29-1; cdr3_aa: CSVEGGSSYNEQFF; cdr3_nt: TGCAGCGTTGAGGGGGGGAGCTCCTACAATGAGCAGTTCTTC
j_call: TRBJ2-7; d_call: .; clone_size: .; v_call: TRBV19; cdr3_aa: CASSTLPGERTYEQYF; cdr3_nt: TGTGCCAGTAGTACCCTCCCCGGGGAGAGGACCTACGAGCAGTACTTC
j_call: TRBJ2-2; d_call: .; clone_size: .; v_call: TRBV28; cdr3_aa: CASIERGRHLPGELFF; cdr3_nt: TGTGCCAGCATCGAACGAGGGAGACATCTCCCCGGGGAGCTGTTTTTT
j_call: TRBJ1-2; d_call: TRBD1; clone_size: once; v_call: TRBV3-1/TRBV3-2; cdr3_aa: CASSFMGQGIYGYTF; cdr3_nt: TGTGCCAGCAGCTTCATGGGACAGGGGATCTATGGCTACACCTTC
j_call: TRBJ1-1; d_call: .; clone_size: .; v_call: TRBV25-1; cdr3_aa: CASSESHLSEAFF; cdr3_nt: TGTGCCAGCAGTGAGTCACATTTGTCTGAAGCTTTCTTT
j_call: TRBJ2-5; d_call: TRBD2; clone_size: .; v_call: TRBV10-2; cdr3_aa: CASSAGSGRSETQYF; cdr3_nt: TGCGCCAGCAGTGCTGGTAGCGGGAGGTCAGAGACCCAGTACTTC
j_call: TRBJ1-2; d_call: TRBD1; clone_size: .; v_call: TRBV7-9; cdr3_aa: CASSSSAGGIGYTF; cdr3_nt: TGTGCCAGCAGCTCCTCGGCAGGGGGGATCGGCTACACCTTC
j_call: TRBJ1-2; d_call: .; clone_size: .; v_call: TRBV6-5; cdr3_aa: CASSYSSHPSRGYTF; cdr3_nt: TGTGCCAGCAGTTACTCGAGCCACCCCTCTCGTGGCTACACCTTC
j_call: TRBJ1-2; d_call: TRBD1; clone_size: .; v_call: TRBV10-3; cdr3_aa: CAIGTGDQFYGYTF; cdr3_nt: TGTGCCATAGGGACAGGGGACCAGTTTTATGGCTACACCTTC
j_call: TRBJ1-4; d_call: TRBD1; clone_size: .; v_call: TRBV5-1; cdr3_aa: CASSLGLTGPTNEKLFF; cdr3_nt: TGCGCCAGCAGCTTGGGCTTGACAGGGCCAACTAATGAAAAACTGTTTTTT
j_call: TRBJ1-2; d_call: TRBD1; clone_size: few; v_call: TRBV12-3/TRBV12-4; cdr3_aa: CASSFGTGEGYTF; cdr3_nt: TGTGCCAGCAGTTTCGGGACAGGGGAAGGCTACACCTTC
j_call: TRBJ1-4; d_call: TRBD1; clone_size: .; v_call: TRBV7-2; cdr3_aa: CASSRQGLEGEKLFF; cdr3_nt: TGTGCCAGCAGCAGACAGGGGCTCGAGGGTGAAAAACTGTTTTTT
j_call: TRBJ2-2; d_call: .; clone_size: .; v_call: TRBV11-2; cdr3_aa: CASSLRLANTGELFF; cdr3_nt: TGTGCCAGCAGCTTGCGACTAGCGAACACCGGGGAGCTGTTTTTT
j_call: TRBJ2-2; d_call: TRBD1; clone_size: .; v_call: TRBV5-4; cdr3_aa: CASSVGQGRYTGELFF; cdr3_nt: TGTGCCAGCAGCGTCGGACAGGGCAGATACACCGGGGAGCTGTTTTTT
j_call: TRBJ2-3; d_call: TRBD2; clone_size: once; v_call: TRBV18; cdr3_aa: CASSPGLAGSTDTQYF; cdr3_nt: TGTGCCAGCTCACCCGGACTAGCGGGTAGCACAGATACGCAGTATTTT
j_call: TRBJ1-6; d_call: TRBD1; clone_size: .; v_call: TRBV5-5; cdr3_aa: CASGRGQSNSPLHF; cdr3_nt: TGTGCCAGCGGACGGGGACAGTCGAATTCACCCCTCCACTTT
j_call: TRBJ1-5; d_call: .; clone_size: .; v_call: TRBV7-9; cdr3_aa: CASSLGGGFSNQPQHF; cdr3_nt: TGTGCCAGCAGCTTAGGTGGAGGGTTTAGCAATCAGCCCCAGCATTTT
j_call: TRBJ1-2; d_call: TRBD1; clone_size: .; v_call: TRBV9; cdr3_aa: CASSRLTGTGTDGYTF; cdr3_nt: TGTGCCAGCAGCCGACTTACCGGGACAGGGACGGATGGCTACACCTTC
j_call: TRBJ1-5; d_call: .; clone_size: few; v_call: TRBV7-8; cdr3_aa: CASSLALGDYQPQHF; cdr3_nt: TGTGCCAGCAGCTTAGCGTTAGGGGACTATCAGCCCCAGCATTTT
j_call: TRBJ2-3; d_call: TRBD2; clone_size: .; v_call: TRBV25-1; cdr3_aa: CASSLAGVGDTQYF; cdr3_nt: TGTGCCAGCAGCCTAGCGGGGGTGGGAGATACGCAGTATTTT
j_call: TRBJ1-5; d_call: .; clone_size: .; v_call: TRBV6-5; cdr3_aa: CASSYSGPNQPQHF; cdr3_nt: TGTGCCAGCAGTTACAGCGGGCCCAATCAGCCCCAGCATTTT
j_call: TRBJ1-2; d_call: TRBD1; clone_size: .; v_call: TRBV6-2/TRBV6-3; cdr3_aa: CASSSDRGLGGYTF; cdr3_nt: TGTGCCAGCAGTTCCGACAGGGGTTTAGGTGGCTACACCTTC
j_call: TRBJ2-5; d_call: .; clone_size: .; v_call: TRBV20-1; cdr3_aa: CSASHLFETQYF; cdr3_nt: TGCAGTGCTAGTCACTTGTTTGAGACCCAGTACTTC
j_call: TRBJ2-5; d_call: .; clone_size: .; v_call: TRBV7-2; cdr3_aa: CASSLGARGGTQYF; cdr3_nt: TGTGCCAGCAGCTTAGGCGCCCGAGGGGGGACCCAGTACTTC